This TCR beta chain is from a study of response to subunit inactivated influenza vaccine. Study-level results: It was the authors' suggestion that each seasonal influenza vaccination recruits few new T cells.

V was shortened by 1 base and J by 3 bases, with 13 bases between the two germline ends. Germline assignment: CDR1 LGHDT and CDR2 YNNKEL (reference sequence). The CDR3 is 15 amino acids. TCRdb called the RT-PCR reads again in MiXCR, with one record for every CDR3 protein. The sample shows 500,000 to 650,000 distinct CDR3 sequences, less than 8% of them seen only once. This clonotype was seen many times. The antigen remains undetermined. The source material was PBMCs from blood, sampled around 25 months after vaccination. This clonotype was obtained from a man aged 50 to 75 who received an inactivated influenza vaccine. The chain has TRBV3-1 and TRBJ2-7, with D possibly TRBD2 on 6 matching bases. CDR3 nucleotides: TGTGCCAGCAGCCAAGCTGTTGGCGGGATCTACGAGCAGTACTTC. Translated, it gives CASSQAVGGIYEQYF.